The clone carrying this T cell receptor (beta chain) was seen a few times. In the original analysis: Amplification with reference gene primers provided the estimates of nucleated cell counts. Sequenced by immunoSEQ multiplex PCR; TCRdb stores in-frame clones only, minus some. V, J and clone size derive from that table, while D and trimming were established from the DNA sequence. Here the sample spans around 200,000 clones, around four fifths being singletons. This sample stems from a study of blood T cell repertoires in COVID-19. Study summary: Both acute and convalescent COVID-19 samples were obtained from the United States, Italy and Spain. PBMCs, B-cell-depleted T cells, or T cells provided the cDNA or gDNA that made up the material.

V lost 1 base and J 5 bases, leaving 7 bases between the germline ends. Germline CDR1 and CDR2: MNHNS and SASEGT. The CDR3 runs 13 residues. The sequencing sample was made of peripheral blood. This TCR was sampled from a woman aged 80 or over with active or convalescent COVID-19. The chain is built from TRBV6-1 and TRBJ2-3; D remains ambiguous. CDR3 loop: CASSEGSGDTQYF. The CDR3 DNA reads TGTGCCAGCAGTGAAGGGTCAGGAGATACGCAGTATTTT.